The 5 T cell receptor beta chains in this list originate from one sample, sequenced in a study of shared clonotypes between healthy human individuals. Clones were read by immunoSEQ multiplex PCR, and TCRdb kept only the in-frame ones, dropping some. The sample has 450,000 to 550,000 clones, less than 85% seen once. Sequencing input: PBMCs. The receptors were sampled from a woman in her thirties or forties in good health. Some clones in this sample may be carry-over from other donors' samples.

In DNA, the CDR3 is TGTGCCAGCTCACCATACGGGACTAGTAGCTCCTACGAGCAGTACTTC. This translates into CASSPYGTSSSYEQYF. V and J are TRBV18 and TRBJ2-7; 8 positions agree with TRBD2. The germline V gene encodes CDR1 KGHSH and CDR2 LQKENI. This CDR3 region has 16 residues. J was trimmed by 0 bases and V by 2 bases; bases with no gene match: 6.

This chain links TRBV10-3 with TRBJ2-6; D is possibly TRBD2 (5 bases). The CDR3 is 19 amino acids. The V end lost 0 bases, the J end lost 0 bases, and 15 bases lay between the germline ends. Germline CDR1 is ENHRY and CDR2 is SYGVKD. The CDR3 DNA sequence: TGTGCCATCAGTGAGTCGATCCCCCTGGGAGACTCTGGGGCCAACGTCCTGACTTTC. Its protein is CAISESIPLGDSGANVLTF.

The gene calls are TRBV12-5 and TRBJ2-5; maybe TRBD2 (7 bases). The V end lost 7 bases, the J end lost 9 bases, and 18 bases lay between the germline ends. CDR3 length equals 13 residues. The germline V gene encodes CDR1 LGHNT and CDR2 FRNRAP. CDR3 bases: TGTGCTAGTGCCCTTCGGGGGGCTGGTGCCCAGTACTTC. Protein product: CASALRGAGAQYF.

This chain connects TRBV29-1 to TRBJ2-7; 7 positions agree with TRBD1. Germline CDR1 is SQVTM and CDR2 is ANQGSEA. The ends lost 4 bases at V and 7 bases at J; junction bases unmatched: 10. There are 13 residues in the CDR3. CDR3 sequence reads: CSVGPRQGKEQYF. The CDR3 nucleotides read TGCAGCGTTGGCCCCAGACAGGGAAAAGAGCAGTACTTC.

This clone was recorded many times. This sample also contains other DNA sequences that code for the same CDR3. This rearrangement joins TRBV28 to TRBJ1-4; 10 bases line up with TRBD1. Germline V gives CDR1 MDHEN, CDR2 SYDVKM. The ends lost 5 bases at V and 6 bases at J; junction bases unmatched: 3. CDR3 length: 14 amino acids. CDR3 sequence reads: CASSDRGRDEKLFF. Here the CDR3 DNA reads TGTGCCAGCAGTGACAGGGGGCGTGATGAAAAACTGTTTTTT.